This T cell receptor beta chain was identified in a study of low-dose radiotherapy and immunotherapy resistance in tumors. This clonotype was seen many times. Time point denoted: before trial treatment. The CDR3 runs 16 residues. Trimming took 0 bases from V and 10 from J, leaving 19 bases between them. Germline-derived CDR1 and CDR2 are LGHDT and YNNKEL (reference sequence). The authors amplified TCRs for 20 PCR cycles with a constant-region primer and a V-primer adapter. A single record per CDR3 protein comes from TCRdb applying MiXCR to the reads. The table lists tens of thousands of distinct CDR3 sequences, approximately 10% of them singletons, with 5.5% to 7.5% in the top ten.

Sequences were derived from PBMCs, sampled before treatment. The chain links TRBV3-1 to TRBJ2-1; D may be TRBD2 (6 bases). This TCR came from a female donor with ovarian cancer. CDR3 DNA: TGTGCCAGCAGCCAAGATAGCGGCGGGGCTCCACACGAGCAGTTCTTC. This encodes CASSQDSGGAPHEQFF.